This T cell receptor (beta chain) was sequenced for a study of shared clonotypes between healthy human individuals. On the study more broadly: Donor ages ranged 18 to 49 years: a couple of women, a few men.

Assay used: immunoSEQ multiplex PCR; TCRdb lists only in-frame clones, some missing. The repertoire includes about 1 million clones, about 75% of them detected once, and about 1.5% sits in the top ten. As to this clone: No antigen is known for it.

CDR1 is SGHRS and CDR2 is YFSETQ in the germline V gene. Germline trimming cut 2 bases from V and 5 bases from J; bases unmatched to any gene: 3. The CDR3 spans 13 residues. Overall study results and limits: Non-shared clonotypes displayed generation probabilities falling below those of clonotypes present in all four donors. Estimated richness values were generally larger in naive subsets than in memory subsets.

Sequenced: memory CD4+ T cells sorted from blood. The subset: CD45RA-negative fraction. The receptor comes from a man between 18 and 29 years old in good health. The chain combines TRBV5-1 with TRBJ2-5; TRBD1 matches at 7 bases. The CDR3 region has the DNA TGCGCCAGCAGCTTCGACAGGGAGGAGACCCAGTACTTC. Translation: CASSFDREETQYF.